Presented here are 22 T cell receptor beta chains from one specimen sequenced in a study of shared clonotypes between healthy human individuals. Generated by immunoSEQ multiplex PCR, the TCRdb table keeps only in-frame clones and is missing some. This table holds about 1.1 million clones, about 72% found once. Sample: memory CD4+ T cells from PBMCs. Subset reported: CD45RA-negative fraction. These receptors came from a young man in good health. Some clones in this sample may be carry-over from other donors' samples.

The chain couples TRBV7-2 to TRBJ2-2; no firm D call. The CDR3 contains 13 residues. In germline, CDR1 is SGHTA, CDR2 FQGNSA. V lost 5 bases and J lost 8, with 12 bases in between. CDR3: CASSPSRAGELFF. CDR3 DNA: TGTGCCAGCAGCCCTTCCCGGGCGGGGGAGCTGTTTTTT.

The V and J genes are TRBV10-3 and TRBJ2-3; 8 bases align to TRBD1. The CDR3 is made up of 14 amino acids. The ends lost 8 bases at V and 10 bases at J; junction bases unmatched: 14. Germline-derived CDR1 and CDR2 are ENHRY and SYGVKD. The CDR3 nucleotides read TGTGCCATCCTAGAGCAGGGGGCGCGAAGAGCGCAGTATTTT. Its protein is CAILEQGARRAQYF.

The CDR3 loop reads CASSVDRDFTHSYEQYF. The CDR3 DNA is TGTGCCAGCAGCGTAGACCGGGACTTCACTCATTCCTACGAGCAGTACTTC. The rearrangement links TRBV7-6 to TRBJ2-7; D is perhaps TRBD2 (6 bases). The germline gives CDR1 SGHVS, CDR2 FNYEAQ. V was cut by 5 bases and J by 1 base, with 21 bases left in between. The CDR3 is 17 residues long.

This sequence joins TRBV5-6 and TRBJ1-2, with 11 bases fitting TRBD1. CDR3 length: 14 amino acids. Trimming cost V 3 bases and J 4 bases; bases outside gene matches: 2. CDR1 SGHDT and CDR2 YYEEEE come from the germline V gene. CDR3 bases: TGTGCCAGCAGCTGGGACAGGGGGGTCTATGGCTACACCTTC. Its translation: CASSWDRGVYGYTF.

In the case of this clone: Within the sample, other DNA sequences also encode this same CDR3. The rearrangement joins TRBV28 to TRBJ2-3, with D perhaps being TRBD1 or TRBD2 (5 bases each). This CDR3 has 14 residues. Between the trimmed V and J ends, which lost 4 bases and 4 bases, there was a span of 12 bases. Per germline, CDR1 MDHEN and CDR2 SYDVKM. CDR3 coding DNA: TGTGCCAGCAGTTCAACAAGGGGAGCAGATACGCAGTATTTT. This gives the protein CASSSTRGADTQYF.

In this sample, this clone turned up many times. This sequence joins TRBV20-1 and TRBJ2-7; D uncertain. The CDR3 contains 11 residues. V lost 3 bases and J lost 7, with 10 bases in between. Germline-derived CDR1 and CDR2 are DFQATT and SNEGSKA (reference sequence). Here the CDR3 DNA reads TGCAGTGCTAGGAGACCCCCTGAGCAGTACTTC. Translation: CSARRPPEQYF.

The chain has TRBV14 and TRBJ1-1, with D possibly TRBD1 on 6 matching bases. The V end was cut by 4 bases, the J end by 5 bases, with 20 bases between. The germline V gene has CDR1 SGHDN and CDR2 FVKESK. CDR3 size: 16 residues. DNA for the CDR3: TGTGCCAGCAGCCGATGGTTCGGACAGCCCGGTACTGAAGCTTTCTTT. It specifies CASSRWFGQPGTEAFF. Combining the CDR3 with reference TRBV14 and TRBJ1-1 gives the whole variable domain EAGVTQFPSHSVIEKGQTVTLRCDPISGHDNLYWYRRVMGKEIKFLLHFVKESKQDESGMPNNRFLAERTGGTYSTLKVQPAELEDSGVYFCASSRWFGQPGTEAFFGQGTRLTVV.

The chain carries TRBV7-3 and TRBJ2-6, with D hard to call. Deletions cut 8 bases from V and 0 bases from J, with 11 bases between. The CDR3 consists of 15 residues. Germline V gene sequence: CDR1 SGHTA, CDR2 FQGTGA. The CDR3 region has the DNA TGTGCCAGCGCTAGTGGATTCTCTGGGGCCAACGTCCTGACTTTC. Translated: CASASGFSGANVLTF.

CDR3 DNA sequence: TGTGCCTGGAGTGTTGGGCAGTGGGACACTAGTGAGTTCTTC. Protein sequence: CAWSVGQWDTSEFF. This chain uses TRBV30 with TRBJ2-1; D perhaps matches TRBD1 (6 bases). Trimming removed 0 bases from V and 14 bases from J, with 20 bases in between. CDR3 length equals 14 residues. Germline CDR1 GTSNPN, CDR2 SVGIG (reference sequence).

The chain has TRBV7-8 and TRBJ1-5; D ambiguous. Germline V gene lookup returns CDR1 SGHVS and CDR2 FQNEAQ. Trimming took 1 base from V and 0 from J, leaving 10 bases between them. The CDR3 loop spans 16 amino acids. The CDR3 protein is CASSLEGPYSNQPQHF. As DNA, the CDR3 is TGTGCCAGCAGCTTAGAAGGGCCTTATAGCAATCAGCCCCAGCATTTT.

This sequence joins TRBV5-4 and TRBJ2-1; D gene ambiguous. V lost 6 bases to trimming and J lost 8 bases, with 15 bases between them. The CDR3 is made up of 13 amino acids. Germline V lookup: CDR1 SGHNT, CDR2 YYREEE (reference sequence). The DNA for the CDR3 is TGTGCCAGCACCCATTCCAGGATGGATGAGCAGTTCTTC. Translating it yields CASTHSRMDEQFF.

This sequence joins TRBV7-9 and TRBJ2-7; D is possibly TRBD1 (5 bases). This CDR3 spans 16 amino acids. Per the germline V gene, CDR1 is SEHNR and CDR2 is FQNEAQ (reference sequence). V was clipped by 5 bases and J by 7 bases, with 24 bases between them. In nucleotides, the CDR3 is TGTGCCAGCAGCCCCCTAGGACATGAGGCGACTCAGGAGCAGTACTTC. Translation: CASSPLGHEATQEQYF.

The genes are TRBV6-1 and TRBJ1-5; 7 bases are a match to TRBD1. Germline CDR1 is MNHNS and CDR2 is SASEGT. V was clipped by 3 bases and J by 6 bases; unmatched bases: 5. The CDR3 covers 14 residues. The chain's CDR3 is CASSEGQPGQPQHF. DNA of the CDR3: TGTGCCAGCAGTGAGGGACAGCCCGGTCAGCCCCAGCATTTT.

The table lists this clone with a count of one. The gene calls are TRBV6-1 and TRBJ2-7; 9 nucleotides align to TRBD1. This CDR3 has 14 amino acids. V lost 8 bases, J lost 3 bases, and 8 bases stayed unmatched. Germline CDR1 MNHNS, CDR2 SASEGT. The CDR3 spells CASQAGTGHYEQYF. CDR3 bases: TGTGCCAGCCAAGCCGGGACAGGGCACTACGAGCAGTACTTC.

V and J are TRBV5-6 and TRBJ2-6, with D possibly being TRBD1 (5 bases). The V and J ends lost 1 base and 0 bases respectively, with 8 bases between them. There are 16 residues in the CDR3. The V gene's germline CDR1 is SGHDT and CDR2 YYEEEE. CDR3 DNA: TGTGCCAGCAGCTTGTTGGGGCACTCTGGGGCCAACGTCCTGACTTTC. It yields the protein CASSLLGHSGANVLTF. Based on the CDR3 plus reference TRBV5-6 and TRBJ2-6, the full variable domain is DAGVTQSPTHLIKTRGQQVTLRCSPKSGHDTVSWYQQALGQGPQFIFQYYEEEERQRGNFPDRFSGHQFPNYSSELNVNALLLGDSALYLCASSLLGHSGANVLTFGAGSRLTVL.

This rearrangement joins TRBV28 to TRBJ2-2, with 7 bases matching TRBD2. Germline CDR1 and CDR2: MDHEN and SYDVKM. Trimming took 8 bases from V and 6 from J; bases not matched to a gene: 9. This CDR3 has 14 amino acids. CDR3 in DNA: TGTGCCAGCTCGGGCGGGAGCATCTCCGGGGAGCTGTTTTTT. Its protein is CASSGGSISGELFF.

The CDR3 DNA reads TGTGCCAGCAGCGTCGGGACTAGCGGGGCGCCCGGGGAGCTGTTTTTT. Translation gives CASSVGTSGAPGELFF. The chain has TRBV9 and TRBJ2-2; 13 bases match TRBD2. The trim removed 2 bases at V and 6 bases at J, leaving 4 bases unmatched. CDR3 length: 16 residues. The germline V gene has CDR1 SGDLS and CDR2 YYNGEE. Filled out from reference TRBV9 and TRBJ2-2, the complete variable domain reads DSGVTQTPKHLITATGQRVTLRCSPRSGDLSVYWYQQSLDQGLQFLIQYYNGEERAKGNILERFSAQQFPDLHSELNLSSLELGDSALYFCASSVGTSGAPGELFFGEGSRLTVL.

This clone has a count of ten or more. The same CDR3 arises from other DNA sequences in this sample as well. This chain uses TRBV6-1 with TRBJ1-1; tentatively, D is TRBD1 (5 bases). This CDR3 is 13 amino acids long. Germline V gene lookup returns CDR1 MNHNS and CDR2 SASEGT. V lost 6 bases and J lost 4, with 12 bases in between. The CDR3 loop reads CASRDTGGTEAFF. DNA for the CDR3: TGTGCCAGCAGGGACACGGGAGGCACTGAAGCTTTCTTT.

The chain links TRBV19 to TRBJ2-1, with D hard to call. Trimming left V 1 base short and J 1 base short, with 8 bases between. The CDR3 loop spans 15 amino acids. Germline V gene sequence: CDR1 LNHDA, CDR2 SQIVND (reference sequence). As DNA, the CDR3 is TGTGCCAGTAGTATAGGGCGTGCGTCCTACAATGAGCAGTTCTTC. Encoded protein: CASSIGRASYNEQFF. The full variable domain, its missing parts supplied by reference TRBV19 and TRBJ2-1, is DGGITQSPKYLFRKEGQNVTLSCEQNLNHDAMYWYRQDPGQGLRLIYYSQIVNDFQKGDIAEGYSVSREKKESFPLTVTSAQKNPTAFYLCASSIGRASYNEQFFGPGTRLTVL.

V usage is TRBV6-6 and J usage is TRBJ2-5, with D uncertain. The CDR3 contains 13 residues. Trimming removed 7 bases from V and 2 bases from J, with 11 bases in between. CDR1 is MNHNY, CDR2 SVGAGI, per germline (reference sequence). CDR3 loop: CASTPQLQETQYF. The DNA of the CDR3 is TGTGCCAGCACCCCACAGTTACAAGAGACCCAGTACTTC.

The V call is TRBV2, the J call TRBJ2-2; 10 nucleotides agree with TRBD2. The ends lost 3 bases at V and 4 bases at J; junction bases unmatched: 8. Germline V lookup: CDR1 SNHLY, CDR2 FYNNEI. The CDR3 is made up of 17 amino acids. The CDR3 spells CASSEPLAGVRTGELFF. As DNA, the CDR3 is TGTGCCAGCAGTGAGCCTCTAGCGGGAGTCCGCACCGGGGAGCTGTTTTTT. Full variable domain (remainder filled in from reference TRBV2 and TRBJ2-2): EPEVTQTPSHQVTQMGQEVILRCVPISNHLYFYWYRQILGQKVEFLVSFYNNEISEKSEIFDDQFSVERPDGSNFTLKIRSTKLEDSAMYFCASSEPLAGVRTGELFFGEGSRLTVL.

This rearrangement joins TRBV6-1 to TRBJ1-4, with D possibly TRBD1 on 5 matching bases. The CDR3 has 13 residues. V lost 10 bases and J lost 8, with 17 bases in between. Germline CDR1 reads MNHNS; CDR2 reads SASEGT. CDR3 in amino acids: CATTSAWGEKLFF. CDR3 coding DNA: TGTGCCACCACGAGCGCATGGGGGGAAAAACTGTTTTTT.